This T cell receptor beta chain was retrieved from a study of T cells after yellow fever vaccination. This clonotype was counted between two and nine times. The CDR3 is made up of 15 amino acids. V was clipped by 7 bases and J by 0 bases, with 16 bases between them. Germline values: CDR1 MNHEY, CDR2 SMNVEV (reference sequence). Via MiXCR, TCRdb re-called the 5' RACE reads, giving one row per CDR3 protein. In the table there are about 110,000 distinct CDR3 sequences, around 8.6% of which are singletons. The sequence was obtained from a man under 40 who received the YFV17D yellow fever vaccine. This chain links TRBV27 with TRBJ2-7; D may be TRBD1 or TRBD2 (5 bases each). The specimen was CD8+ T cells sorted from PBMCs, collected 45 days after the yellow fever booster vaccination. The CDR3 is CASKDRDGASYEQYF. The CDR3 nucleotides read TGTGCCAGCAAGGACCGGGACGGAGCCTCCTACGAGCAGTACTTC.